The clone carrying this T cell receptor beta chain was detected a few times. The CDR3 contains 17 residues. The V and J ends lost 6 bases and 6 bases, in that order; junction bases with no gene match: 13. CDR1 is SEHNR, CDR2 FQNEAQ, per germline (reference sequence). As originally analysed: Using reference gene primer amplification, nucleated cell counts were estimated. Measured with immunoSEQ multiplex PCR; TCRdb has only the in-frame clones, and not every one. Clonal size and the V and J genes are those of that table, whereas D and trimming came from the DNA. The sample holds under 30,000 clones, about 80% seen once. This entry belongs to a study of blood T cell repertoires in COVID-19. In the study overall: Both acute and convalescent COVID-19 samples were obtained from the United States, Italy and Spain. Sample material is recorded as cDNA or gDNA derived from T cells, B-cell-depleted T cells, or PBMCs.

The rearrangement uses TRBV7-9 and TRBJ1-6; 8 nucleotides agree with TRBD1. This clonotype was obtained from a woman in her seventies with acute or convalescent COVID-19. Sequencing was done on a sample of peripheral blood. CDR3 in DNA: TGTGCCAGCAGTCTATCCGGGACAGGATTCAGTAATTCACCCCTCCACTTT. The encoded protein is CASSLSGTGFSNSPLHF.